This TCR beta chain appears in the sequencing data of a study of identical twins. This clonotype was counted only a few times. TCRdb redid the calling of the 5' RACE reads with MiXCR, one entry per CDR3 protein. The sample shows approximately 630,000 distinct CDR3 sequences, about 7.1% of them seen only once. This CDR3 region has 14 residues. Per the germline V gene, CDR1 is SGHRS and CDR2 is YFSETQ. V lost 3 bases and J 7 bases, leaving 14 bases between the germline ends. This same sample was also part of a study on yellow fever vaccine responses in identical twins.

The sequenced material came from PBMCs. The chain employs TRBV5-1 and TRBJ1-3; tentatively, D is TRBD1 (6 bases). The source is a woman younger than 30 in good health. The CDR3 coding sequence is TGCGCCAGCAGCTCGGACAGTTTGGTGAACACCATATATTTT. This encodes CASSSDSLVNTIYF.